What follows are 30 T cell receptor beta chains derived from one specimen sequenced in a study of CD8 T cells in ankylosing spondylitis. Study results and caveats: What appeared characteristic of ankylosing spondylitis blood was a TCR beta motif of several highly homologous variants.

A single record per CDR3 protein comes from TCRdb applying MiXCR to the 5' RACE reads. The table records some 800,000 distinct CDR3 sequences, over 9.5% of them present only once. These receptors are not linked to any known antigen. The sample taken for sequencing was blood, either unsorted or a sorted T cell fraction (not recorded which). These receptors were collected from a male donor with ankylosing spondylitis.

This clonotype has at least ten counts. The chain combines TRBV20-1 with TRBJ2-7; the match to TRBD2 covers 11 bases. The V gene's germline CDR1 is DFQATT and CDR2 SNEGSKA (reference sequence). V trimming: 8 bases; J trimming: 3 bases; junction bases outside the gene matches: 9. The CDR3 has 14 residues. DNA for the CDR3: TGCAGTCTAGCTGGGACTAGCGGATTCTACGAGCAGTACTTC. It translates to CSLAGTSGFYEQYF.

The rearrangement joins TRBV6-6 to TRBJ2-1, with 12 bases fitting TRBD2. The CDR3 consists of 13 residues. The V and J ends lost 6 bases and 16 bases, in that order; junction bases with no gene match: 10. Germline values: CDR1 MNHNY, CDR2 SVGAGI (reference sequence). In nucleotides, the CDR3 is TGTGCCAGCAGCCCCGAGGGGACTAGCGGGTTATTCTTC. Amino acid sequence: CASSPEGTSGLFF.

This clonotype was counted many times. The CDR3: CASRYSNGYEQYF. DNA for the CDR3: TGCGCCAGCAGGTATTCAAACGGCTACGAGCAGTACTTC. The chain recombines TRBV5-1 with TRBJ2-7; D unclear. The germline V and J ends were trimmed by 5 bases and 3 bases, with 12 bases remaining between them. The germline CDR1 and CDR2 sequences are SGHRS and YFSETQ. CDR3 size: 13 residues.

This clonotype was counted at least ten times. The CDR3 protein is CASSPSAAGNNEQFF. The CDR3 DNA reads TGTGCCAGCAGCCCGTCCGCAGCGGGGAATAATGAGCAGTTCTTC. This chain links TRBV12-3 or TRBV12-4 with TRBJ2-1, with 7 nucleotides matching TRBD2. The CDR3 sequence is 15 residues long. V lost 6 bases to trimming and J lost 7 bases; unmatched junction nucleotides: 12.

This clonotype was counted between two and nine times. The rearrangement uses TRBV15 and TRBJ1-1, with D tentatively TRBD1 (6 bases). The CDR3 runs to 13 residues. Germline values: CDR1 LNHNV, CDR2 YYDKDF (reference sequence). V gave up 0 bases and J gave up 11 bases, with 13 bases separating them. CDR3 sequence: CATSRDLGAQAFF. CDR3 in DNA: TGTGCCACCAGCAGAGATCTGGGGGCCCAGGCTTTCTTT.

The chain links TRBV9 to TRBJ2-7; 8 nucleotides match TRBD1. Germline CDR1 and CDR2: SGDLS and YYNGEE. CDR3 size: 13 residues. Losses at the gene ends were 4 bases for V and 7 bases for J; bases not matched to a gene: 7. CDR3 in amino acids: CASSRGQAGEQYF. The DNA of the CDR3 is TGTGCCAGCAGCAGGGGACAGGCTGGGGAGCAGTACTTC. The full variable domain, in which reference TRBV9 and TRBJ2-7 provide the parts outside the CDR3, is DSGVTQTPKHLITATGQRVTLRCSPRSGDLSVYWYQQSLDQGLQFLIQYYNGEERAKGNILERFSAQQFPDLHSELNLSSLELGDSALYFCASSRGQAGEQYFGPGTRLTVT.

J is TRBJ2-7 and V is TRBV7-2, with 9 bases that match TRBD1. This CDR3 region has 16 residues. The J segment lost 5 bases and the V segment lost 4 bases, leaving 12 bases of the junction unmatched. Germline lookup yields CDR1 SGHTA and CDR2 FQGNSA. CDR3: CASSSQTGTGLNEQYF. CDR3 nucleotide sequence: TGTGCCAGCAGCTCCCAGACCGGGACAGGGTTGAACGAGCAGTACTTC.

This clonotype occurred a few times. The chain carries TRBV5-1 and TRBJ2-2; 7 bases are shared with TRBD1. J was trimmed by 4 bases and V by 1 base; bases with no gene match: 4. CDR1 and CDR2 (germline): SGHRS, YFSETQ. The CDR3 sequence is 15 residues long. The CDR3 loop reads CASSLQQGITGELFF. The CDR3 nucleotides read TGCGCCAGCAGCTTGCAACAGGGGATCACCGGGGAGCTGTTTTTT.

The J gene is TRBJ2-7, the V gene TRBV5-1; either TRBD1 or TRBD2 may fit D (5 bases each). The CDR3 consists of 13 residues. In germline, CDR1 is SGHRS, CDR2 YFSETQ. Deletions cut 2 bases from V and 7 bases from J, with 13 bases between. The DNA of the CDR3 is TGCGCCAGCAGCTTATTCAGGGAGAGGGAGCAGTACTTC. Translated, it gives CASSLFREREQYF.

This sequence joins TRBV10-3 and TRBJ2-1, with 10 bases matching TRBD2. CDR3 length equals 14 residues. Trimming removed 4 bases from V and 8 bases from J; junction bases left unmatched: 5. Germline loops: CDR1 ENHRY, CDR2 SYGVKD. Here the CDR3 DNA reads TGTGCCATCAGTGTAAGCGGGGGGGCAGATGAGCAGTTCTTC. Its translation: CAISVSGGADEQFF.

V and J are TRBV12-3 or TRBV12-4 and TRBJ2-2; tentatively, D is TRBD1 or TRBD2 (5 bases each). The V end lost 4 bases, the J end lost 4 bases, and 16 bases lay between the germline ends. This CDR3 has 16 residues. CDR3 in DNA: TGTGCCAGCAGTTCCGGGGCTGTGGCCGGCACCGGGGAGCTGTTTTTT. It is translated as CASSSGAVAGTGELFF.

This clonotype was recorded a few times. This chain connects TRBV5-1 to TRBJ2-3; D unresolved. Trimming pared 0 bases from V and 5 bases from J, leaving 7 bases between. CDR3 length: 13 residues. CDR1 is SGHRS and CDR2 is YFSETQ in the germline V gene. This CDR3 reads CASSLGEEDTQYF. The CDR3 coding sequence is TGCGCCAGCAGCTTGGGCGAGGAAGATACGCAGTATTTT.

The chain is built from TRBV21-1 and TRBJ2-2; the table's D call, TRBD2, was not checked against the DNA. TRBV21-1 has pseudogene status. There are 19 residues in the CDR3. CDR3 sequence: CASSKALRVAGDNTGELFF. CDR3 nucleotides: TGTGCCAGCAGCAAAGCGCTTAGGGTAGCGGGGGACAACACCGGGGAGCTGTTTTTT.

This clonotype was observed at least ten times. CDR3 in DNA: TGCGCCAGCAGCCAAGAGTTAGGGATATATCAGCCCCAGCATTTT. This translates into CASSQELGIYQPQHF. The V gene is TRBV4-3, the J gene TRBJ1-5, with unresolved D. The germline V gene has CDR1 LGHNA and CDR2 YSLEER. V was clipped by 0 bases and J by 5 bases, with 11 bases between them. The CDR3 runs to 15 residues.

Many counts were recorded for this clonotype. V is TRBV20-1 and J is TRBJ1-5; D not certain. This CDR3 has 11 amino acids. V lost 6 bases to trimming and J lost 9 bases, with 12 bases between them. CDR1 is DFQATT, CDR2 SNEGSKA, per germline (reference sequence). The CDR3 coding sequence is TGCAGTGCCACCCTTCGGGGGCCCCAGCATTTT. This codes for CSATLRGPQHF.

CDR3 coding DNA: TGCGCCAGCACCCAGGACAGCCCTATGAACACTGAAGCTTTCTTT. It translates to CASTQDSPMNTEAFF. J is TRBJ1-1 and V is TRBV5-1; D possibly corresponds to TRBD1 (6 bases). From germline, CDR1 is SGHRS and CDR2 YFSETQ. The CDR3 is 15 amino acids. V was shortened by 6 bases and J by 0 bases, with 15 bases between the two germline ends. Using reference TRBV5-1 and TRBJ1-1 for the parts outside the CDR3, the full variable domain is KAGVTQTPRYLIKTRGQQVTLSCSPISGHRSVSWYQQTPGQGLQFLFEYFSETQRNKGNFPGRFSGRQFSNSRSEMNVSTLELGDSALYLCASTQDSPMNTEAFFGQGTRLTVV.

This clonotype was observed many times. CDR3: CSVRTGHLNGYTF. Here the CDR3 DNA reads TGCAGCGTCCGGACAGGACATCTTAATGGCTACACCTTC. The V and J genes are TRBV29-1 and TRBJ1-2, with 7 bases lining up with TRBD1. The germline V gene has CDR1 SQVTM and CDR2 ANQGSEA. J lost 6 bases, V lost 6 bases, and 10 bases had no gene match. This CDR3 is 13 amino acids long.

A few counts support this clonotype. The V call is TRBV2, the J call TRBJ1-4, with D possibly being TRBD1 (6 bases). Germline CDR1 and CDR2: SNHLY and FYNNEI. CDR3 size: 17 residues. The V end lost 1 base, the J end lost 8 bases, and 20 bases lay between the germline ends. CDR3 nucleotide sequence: TGTGCCAGCAGTGAAGGGGCAGGGGATCTTTCTTGGGAAAAACTGTTTTTT. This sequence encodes CASSEGAGDLSWEKLFF. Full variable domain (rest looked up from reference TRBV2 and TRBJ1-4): EPEVTQTPSHQVTQMGQEVILRCVPISNHLYFYWYRQILGQKVEFLVSFYNNEISEKSEIFDDQFSVERPDGSNFTLKIRSTKLEDSAMYFCASSEGAGDLSWEKLFFGSGTQLSVL.

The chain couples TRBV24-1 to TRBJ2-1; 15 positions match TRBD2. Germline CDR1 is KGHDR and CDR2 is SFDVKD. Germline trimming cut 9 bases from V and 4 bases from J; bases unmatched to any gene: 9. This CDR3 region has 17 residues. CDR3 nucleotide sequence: TGTGCCACCGGGTCCGGGACTAGCGGGGGGCGATACAATGAGCAGTTCTTC. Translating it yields CATGSGTSGGRYNEQFF.

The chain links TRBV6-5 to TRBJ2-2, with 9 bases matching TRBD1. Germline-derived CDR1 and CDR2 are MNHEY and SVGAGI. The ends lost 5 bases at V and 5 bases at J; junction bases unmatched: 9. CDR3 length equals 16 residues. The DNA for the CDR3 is TGTGCCAGCAGTCGCTCGGACAGGGGAAGGACCGGGGAGCTGTTTTTT. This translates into CASSRSDRGRTGELFF.

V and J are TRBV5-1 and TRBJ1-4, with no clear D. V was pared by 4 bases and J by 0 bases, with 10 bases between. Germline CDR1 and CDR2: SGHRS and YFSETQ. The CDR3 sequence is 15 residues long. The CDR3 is CASSGGWSTNEKLFF. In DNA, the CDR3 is TGCGCCAGCAGCGGCGGCTGGTCAACTAATGAAAAACTGTTTTTT. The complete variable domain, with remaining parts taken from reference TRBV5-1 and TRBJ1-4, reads KAGVTQTPRYLIKTRGQQVTLSCSPISGHRSVSWYQQTPGQGLQFLFEYFSETQRNKGNFPGRFSGRQFSNSRSEMNVSTLELGDSALYLCASSGGWSTNEKLFFGSGTQLSVL.

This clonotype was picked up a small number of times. This CDR3 reads CASRSSQGGDTQYF. In DNA, the CDR3 is TGTGCCAGCAGAAGCAGCCAGGGGGGAGATACGCAGTATTTT. The chain has TRBV6-1 and TRBJ2-3, with D perhaps TRBD1 (7 bases). The CDR3 runs 14 residues. From germline, CDR1 is MNHNS and CDR2 SASEGT. V lost 6 bases and J 5 bases, leaving 15 bases between the germline ends.

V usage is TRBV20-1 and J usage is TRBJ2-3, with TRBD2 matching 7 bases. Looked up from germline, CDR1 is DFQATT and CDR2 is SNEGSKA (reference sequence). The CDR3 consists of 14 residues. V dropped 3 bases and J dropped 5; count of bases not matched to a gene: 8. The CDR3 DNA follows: TGCAGTGCTAGCAAGGCGGGAGTGAAAGATACGCAGTATTTT. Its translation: CSASKAGVKDTQYF.

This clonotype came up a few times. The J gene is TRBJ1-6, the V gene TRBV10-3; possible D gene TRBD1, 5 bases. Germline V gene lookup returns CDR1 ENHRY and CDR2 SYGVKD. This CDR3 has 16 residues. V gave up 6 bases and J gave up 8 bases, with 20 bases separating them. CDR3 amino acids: CAISRQPVANYSPLHF. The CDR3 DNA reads TGTGCCATCAGCCGACAGCCGGTAGCTAATTATTCACCCCTCCACTTT.

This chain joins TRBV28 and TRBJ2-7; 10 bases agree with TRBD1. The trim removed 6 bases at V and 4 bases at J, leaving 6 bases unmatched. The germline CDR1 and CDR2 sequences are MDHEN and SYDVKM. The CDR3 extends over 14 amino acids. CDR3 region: CASRGDRGRYEQYF. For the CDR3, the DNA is TGTGCCAGCAGGGGGGACAGGGGACGATACGAGCAGTACTTC.

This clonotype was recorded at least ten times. CDR3 residues: CASSLRRPYEQYF. The CDR3 coding sequence is TGTGCCAGCAGTTTAAGAAGACCCTACGAGCAGTACTTC. This chain joins TRBV7-2 and TRBJ2-7; D gene uncertain. Germline lookup yields CDR1 SGHTA and CDR2 FQGNSA. V was trimmed by 6 bases and J by 2 bases, leaving 11 bases between them. The CDR3 is 13 residues long.

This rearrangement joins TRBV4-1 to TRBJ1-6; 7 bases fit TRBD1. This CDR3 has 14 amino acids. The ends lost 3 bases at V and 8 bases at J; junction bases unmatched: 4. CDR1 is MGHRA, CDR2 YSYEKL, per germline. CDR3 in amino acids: CASSQGDSHSPLHF. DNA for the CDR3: TGCGCCAGCAGCCAGGGGGACAGTCATTCACCCCTCCACTTT.

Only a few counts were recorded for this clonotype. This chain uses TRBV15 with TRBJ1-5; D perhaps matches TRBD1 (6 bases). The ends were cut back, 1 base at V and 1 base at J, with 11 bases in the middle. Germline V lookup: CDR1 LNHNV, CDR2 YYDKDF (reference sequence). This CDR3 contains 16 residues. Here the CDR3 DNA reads TGTGCCACCAGCAGAGTTGTGGGGGCAAGCAATCAGCCCCAGCATTTT. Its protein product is CATSRVVGASNQPQHF.

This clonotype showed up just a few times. The CDR3 sequence is CSARVPLSSGSTDTQYF. The CDR3 nucleotides are TGCAGTGCTAGAGTCCCCTTGAGTAGCGGGAGTACAGATACGCAGTATTTT. The chain is built from TRBV20-1 and TRBJ2-3, with 9 positions matching TRBD2. CDR3 length: 17 amino acids. Germline V CDR1 and CDR2: DFQATT, SNEGSKA (reference sequence). V was pared by 1 base and J by 3 bases, with 11 bases of the junction left unmatched.

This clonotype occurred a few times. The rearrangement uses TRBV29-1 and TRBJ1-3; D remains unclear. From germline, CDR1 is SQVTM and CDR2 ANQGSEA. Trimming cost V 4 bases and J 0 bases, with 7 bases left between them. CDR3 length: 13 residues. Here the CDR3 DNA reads TGCAGCGTTGCAAGAGACTCTGGAAACACCATATATTTT. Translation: CSVARDSGNTIYF.